The 26 T cell receptor beta chains in this list originate from one sample, sequenced in a study of shared clonotypes between healthy human individuals (dated by TCRdb to 2020 to 2021). The library was generated by the immunoSEQ multiplex PCR assay. TCRdb carries this immuneACCESS record with in-frame sequences only. Its versions omit some clonotypes, under half of them owing to an unresolved V gene in the studies checked, with the rest unexplained. This sample is represented by roughly 2,300,000 clones; 80% to 95% of them were singletons. Jointly, the top ten make up about 0.36% of the sample. The specimen was naive CD4+ T cells from PBMCs. The sample's cell subset or site label, decoded: CD45RA+ positively selected. The receptors derive from a young man in good health. Some clones in this sample may be carry-over from other donors' samples.

The gene calls are TRBV18 and TRBJ1-4; 7 nucleotides agree with TRBD1. This CDR3 has 15 residues. Germline V gene sequence: CDR1 KGHSH, CDR2 LQKENI. V shed 0 bases and J 5 bases; nucleotides not matched to a gene: 3. CDR3 protein: CASSPPGQKNEKLFF. DNA for the CDR3: TGTGCCAGCTCACCACCGGGACAGAAAAATGAAAAACTGTTTTTT.

The chain links TRBV5-1 to TRBJ1-5, with D perhaps TRBD1 (5 bases). Trimming pared 5 bases from V and 0 bases from J, leaving 12 bases between. CDR1 is SGHRS and CDR2 is YFSETQ in the germline V gene. This CDR3 is built from 15 residues. CDR3 in amino acids: CASSIDSNSNQPQHF. The CDR3 DNA reads as TGCGCCAGCAGTATCGACAGTAATAGCAATCAGCCCCAGCATTTT.

The chain employs TRBV5-5 and TRBJ2-5; 7 nucleotides line up with TRBD2. Germline V lookup: CDR1 SGHKS, CDR2 YYEKEE (reference sequence). This CDR3 contains 14 residues. The V segment lost 3 bases and the J segment 5 bases; nucleotides outside the gene matches: 7. CDR3 coding DNA: TGTGCCAGCAGCTCGACTAGCTGGGGTGAGACCCAGTACTTC. It codes for CASSSTSWGETQYF.

The genes are TRBV7-9 and TRBJ1-1; TRBD1 is a possible D gene (6 bases). CDR1 and CDR2 from the germline V gene are SEHNR and FQNEAQ (reference sequence). V gave up 5 bases and J gave up 4 bases, with 14 bases separating them. CDR3 size: 14 residues. The CDR3 is CASSQSRGSTEAFF. The CDR3 DNA is TGTGCCAGCAGCCAAAGCAGGGGATCCACTGAAGCTTTCTTT.

The chain carries TRBV5-1 and TRBJ1-5; D uncertain. V was trimmed by 0 bases and J by 2 bases, leaving 15 bases between them. From germline, CDR1 is SGHRS and CDR2 YFSETQ. The CDR3 has 17 residues. The CDR3 DNA follows: TGCGCCAGCAGCTTGGGGATTGGGCTCGACGGCAATCAGCCCCAGCATTTT. Translating gives CASSLGIGLDGNQPQHF.

V is TRBV14 and J is TRBJ2-4, with no clear D. The V and J ends lost 1 base and 6 bases respectively, with 13 bases between them. Germline CDR1 and CDR2: SGHDN and FVKESK. CDR3 length: 15 residues. CDR3 protein: CASSQGGPRRNIQYF. The CDR3 DNA follows: TGTGCCAGCAGCCAAGGTGGACCGCGGAGAAACATTCAGTACTTC.

The V call is TRBV7-2, the J call TRBJ1-1; D gene uncertain. Looked up from germline, CDR1 is SGHTA and CDR2 is FQGNSA. This CDR3 spans 14 amino acids. V was trimmed by 2 bases and J by 0 bases, leaving 7 bases between them. As DNA, the CDR3 is TGTGCCAGCAGCTTATACAGTTTGAACACTGAAGCTTTCTTT. Its protein is CASSLYSLNTEAFF.

The V call is TRBV7-3, the J call TRBJ2-1; 8 bases agree with TRBD1. The CDR3 sequence is 16 residues long. Germline V lookup: CDR1 SGHTA, CDR2 FQGTGA. Germline trimming cut 1 base from V and 7 bases from J; bases unmatched to any gene: 9. The CDR3 region has the DNA TGTGCCAGCAGCTTAAGGGGGACAGGCTTCCCAAATGAGCAGTTCTTC. This translates into CASSLRGTGFPNEQFF.

This clone appeared a single time. DNA for the CDR3: TGTGCCAGCAGTTTGACTTTATATCCGGACACTGAAGCTTTCTTT. Translating gives CASSLTLYPDTEAFF. J is TRBJ1-1 and V is TRBV28; D is ambiguous. CDR1 is MDHEN, CDR2 SYDVKM, per germline. The V end lost 3 bases, the J end lost 3 bases, and 14 bases lay between the germline ends. There are 15 residues in the CDR3. Complete variable domain (other parts from reference TRBV28 and TRBJ1-1): DVKVTQSSRYLVKRTGEKVFLECVQDMDHENMFWYRQDPGLGLRLIYFSYDVKMKEKGDIPEGYSVSREKKERFSLILESASTNQTSMYLCASSLTLYPDTEAFFGQGTRLTVV.

This chain uses TRBV9 with TRBJ2-2; TRBD1 aligns across 8 bases. V trimming: 4 bases; J trimming: 4 bases; junction bases outside the gene matches: 3. CDR3 length: 14 amino acids. Germline V gives CDR1 SGDLS, CDR2 YYNGEE. The CDR3 DNA sequence: TGTGCCAGCAGCCCGGGACAGGCCACCGGGGAGCTGTTTTTT. Residues: CASSPGQATGELFF.

Only a few counts were recorded for this clone. The chain joins TRBV5-1 to TRBJ1-5; possible D gene TRBD1, 6 bases. Germline CDR1 SGHRS, CDR2 YFSETQ. The length of the CDR3 is 14 residues. V was trimmed by 4 bases and J by 0 bases, leaving 8 bases between them. The CDR3 nucleotides read TGCGCCAGCAGCCCACAGGGTAGCAATCAGCCCCAGCATTTT. This gives the protein CASSPQGSNQPQHF. Using reference TRBV5-1 and TRBJ1-5 for the parts outside the CDR3, the full variable domain is KAGVTQTPRYLIKTRGQQVTLSCSPISGHRSVSWYQQTPGQGLQFLFEYFSETQRNKGNFPGRFSGRQFSNSRSEMNVSTLELGDSALYLCASSPQGSNQPQHFGDGTRLSIL.

The chain combines TRBV5-4 with TRBJ1-6, with 7 bases lining up with TRBD1. Trimming took 0 bases from V and 6 from J; bases not matched to a gene: 6. The CDR3 spans 16 residues. Germline V gives CDR1 SGHNT, CDR2 YYREEE (reference sequence). CDR3 amino acids: CASSLVPGGFNSPLHF. The CDR3, as DNA: TGTGCCAGCAGCTTGGTACCAGGGGGATTTAATTCACCCCTCCACTTT.

V usage is TRBV29-1 and J usage is TRBJ1-2, with no clear D. This CDR3 contains 14 residues. The germline gives CDR1 SQVTM, CDR2 ANQGSEA. The V and J ends lost 7 bases and 8 bases respectively, with 23 bases between them. CDR3 sequence: CSARPSGAGRGYTF. CDR3 nucleotides: TGCAGCGCTCGCCCCTCGGGAGCCGGAAGGGGCTACACCTTC.

The rearrangement links TRBV7-3 to TRBJ2-6; D gene uncertain. CDR1 is SGHTA and CDR2 is FQGTGA in the germline V gene. V was trimmed by 5 bases and J by 4 bases, leaving 6 bases between them. This CDR3 contains 13 residues. The CDR3 coding sequence is TGTGCCAGCAGCCCTCAGGGGGCCAACGTCCTGACTTTC. Residues: CASSPQGANVLTF.

The V and J genes are TRBV2 and TRBJ2-7; 7 nucleotides align to TRBD2. The CDR3 has 12 amino acids. J gave up 3 bases and V 11 bases, and 7 bases lay outside the gene matches. The germline V gene has CDR1 SNHLY and CDR2 FYNNEI. This CDR3 is CARGERGYEQYF. Here the CDR3 DNA reads TGTGCCCGGGGGGAGAGGGGCTACGAGCAGTACTTC.

As to this clone: Other DNA sequences from this sample encode an identical CDR3 as well. The chain has TRBV28 and TRBJ2-7; D ambiguous. Germline assignment: CDR1 MDHEN and CDR2 SYDVKM. The CDR3 consists of 12 residues. The ends were cut back, 4 bases at V and 4 bases at J, with 8 bases in the middle. The CDR3: CASSSVPYEQYF. As DNA, the CDR3 is TGTGCCAGCAGTTCCGTACCTTACGAGCAGTACTTC.

This chain links TRBV7-7 with TRBJ1-1; D call uncertain. Germline CDR1 reads SSHAT; CDR2 reads FNYEAQ (reference sequence). Trimming removed 5 bases from V and 1 base from J, with 8 bases in between. The CDR3 has 13 residues. The CDR3 DNA reads as TGTGCCAGCAGCCTAGACTCGAACACTGAAGCTTTCTTT. Protein: CASSLDSNTEAFF.

The genes are TRBV28 and TRBJ1-2; D is unclear. The CDR3 totals 15 residues. Trimming removed 5 bases from V and 1 base from J, with 14 bases in between. Germline V gene sequence: CDR1 MDHEN, CDR2 SYDVKM. As DNA, the CDR3 is TGTGCCAGCAGTCCCCTGGGAGGAGGTAACTATGGCTACACCTTC. Encoded protein: CASSPLGGGNYGYTF.

The CDR3 DNA is TGTGCCAGCAGTCTTAGCGGGAGTTCATGGGTCGAGCAGTACTTC. Its translation is CASSLSGSSWVEQYF. The V gene is TRBV6-1, the J gene TRBJ2-7, with 9 bases matching TRBD2. Germline V gives CDR1 MNHNS, CDR2 SASEGT. The CDR3 extends over 15 amino acids. With V trimmed by 5 bases and J by 6 bases, 11 bases remained unmatched.

The chain uses TRBV11-2 and TRBJ2-6, with 10 bases identical to TRBD1. Germline assignment: CDR1 SGHAT and CDR2 FQNNGV. CDR3 size: 18 residues. Trimming at V came to 3 bases and at J to 3 bases, leaving 8 bases not matched to a gene. CDR3 in amino acids: CASSFRDRGSIGANVLTF. The DNA for the CDR3 is TGTGCCAGCAGCTTCCGGGACAGGGGTAGTATTGGGGCCAACGTCCTGACTTTC.

In the case of this clone: The sample contains more than one DNA sequence encoding this CDR3. The chain recombines TRBV11-2 with TRBJ2-7, with 12 positions matching TRBD2. This CDR3 has 15 residues. V gave up 5 bases and J gave up 4 bases; unmatched junction bases: 6. Germline V gene sequence: CDR1 SGHAT, CDR2 FQNNGV. The CDR3 region is CASSLGLAGSYEQYF. The CDR3 coding sequence is TGTGCCAGCAGCCTCGGACTAGCGGGGTCTTACGAGCAGTACTTC.

The chain couples TRBV7-2 to TRBJ1-1, with TRBD1 as a possible D gene (6 bases). The germline gives CDR1 SGHTA, CDR2 FQGNSA. The CDR3 consists of 15 residues. Between the trimmed V and J ends, which lost 3 bases and 1 base, there was a span of 12 bases. In DNA, the CDR3 is TGTGCCAGCAGCTTGAGACGGGGGGCGAACACTGAAGCTTTCTTT. Its translation is CASSLRRGANTEAFF.

V is TRBV5-1 and J is TRBJ1-1; 10 positions match TRBD1. The length of the CDR3 is 16 residues. With V trimmed by 2 bases and J by 7 bases, 11 bases remained unmatched. Germline loops: CDR1 SGHRS, CDR2 YFSETQ. The CDR3 loop reads CASSLTGQGREGEAFF. Written as DNA, the CDR3 is TGCGCCAGCAGCTTAACGGGACAGGGGCGGGAAGGTGAAGCTTTCTTT.

CDR3 DNA: TGTGCCAGCAGTTACTCATCGGCGGGAGGATGGGGGAAGCAGTTCTTC. Protein product: CASSYSSAGGWGKQFF. This sequence joins TRBV6-5 and TRBJ2-1, with 8 bases aligning to TRBD2. The trim removed 0 bases at V and 11 bases at J, leaving 12 bases unmatched. The germline gives CDR1 MNHEY, CDR2 SVGAGI. The CDR3 is 16 amino acids.

The chain has TRBV6-5 and TRBJ1-5, with D maybe TRBD1 (5 bases). V lost 6 bases to trimming and J lost 8 bases, with 14 bases between them. The CDR3 loop spans 13 amino acids. From germline, CDR1 is MNHEY and CDR2 SVGAGI. This CDR3 reads CASRRDGGEPQHF. The CDR3 coding sequence is TGTGCCAGCAGACGGGACGGAGGCGAGCCCCAGCATTTT.

This clone was seen more than once but under ten times. This rearrangement joins TRBV10-3 to TRBJ1-1, with D uncertain. V gave up 2 bases and J gave up 4 bases, with 5 bases separating them. This CDR3 spans 12 amino acids. Germline CDR1 is ENHRY and CDR2 is SYGVKD. The CDR3 DNA follows: TGTGCCATCAGTGAGGTGGGCACTGAAGCTTTCTTT. Protein: CAISEVGTEAFF.